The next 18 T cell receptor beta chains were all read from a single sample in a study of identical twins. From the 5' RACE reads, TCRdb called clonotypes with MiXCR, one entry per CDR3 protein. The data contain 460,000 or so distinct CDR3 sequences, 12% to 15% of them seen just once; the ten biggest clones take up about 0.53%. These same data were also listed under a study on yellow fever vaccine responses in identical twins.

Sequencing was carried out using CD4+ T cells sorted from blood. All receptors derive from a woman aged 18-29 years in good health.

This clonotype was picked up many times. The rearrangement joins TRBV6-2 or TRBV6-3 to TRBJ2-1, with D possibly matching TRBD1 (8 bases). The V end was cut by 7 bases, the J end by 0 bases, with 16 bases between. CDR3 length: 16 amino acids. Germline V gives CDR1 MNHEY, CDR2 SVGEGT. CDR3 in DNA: TGTGCCAGCACCAGACAGGGGAGGGGCTCCTACAATGAGCAGTTCTTC. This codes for CASTRQGRGSYNEQFF.

The CDR3 sequence: CASSEGSFQGRAEKLFF. The CDR3, as DNA: TGTGCCAGCAGTGAGGGCAGTTTTCAGGGAAGGGCTGAAAAACTGTTTTTT. This chain connects TRBV2 to TRBJ1-4; D is possibly TRBD1 (5 bases). Germline V gene lookup returns CDR1 SNHLY and CDR2 FYNNEI. V was pared by 3 bases and J by 7 bases, with 21 bases between. The CDR3 is 17 amino acids.

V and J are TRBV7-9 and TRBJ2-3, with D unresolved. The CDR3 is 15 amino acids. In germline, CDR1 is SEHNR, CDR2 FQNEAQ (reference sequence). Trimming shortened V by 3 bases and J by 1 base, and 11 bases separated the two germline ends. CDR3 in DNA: TGTGCCAGCAGCTTTTTTTCCCCTCGCACAGATACGCAGTATTTT. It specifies CASSFFSPRTDTQYF.

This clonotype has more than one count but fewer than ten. CDR3 sequence: CASIPYSGSGANVLTF. The CDR3 DNA follows: TGTGCCAGCATCCCATACTCCGGGTCTGGGGCCAACGTCCTGACTTTC. The V call is TRBV6-2 or TRBV6-3, the J call TRBJ2-6; no clear D. This CDR3 is 16 amino acids long. CDR1 and CDR2 from the germline V gene are MNHEY and SVGEGT. Between the trimmed V and J ends, which lost 7 bases and 1 base, there was a span of 14 bases.

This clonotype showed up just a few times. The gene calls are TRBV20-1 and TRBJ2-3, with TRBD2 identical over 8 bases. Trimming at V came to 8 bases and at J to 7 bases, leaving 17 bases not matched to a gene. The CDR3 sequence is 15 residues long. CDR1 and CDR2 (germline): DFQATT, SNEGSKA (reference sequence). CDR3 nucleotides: TGCAGTACCGGGGATTTACTAGCGGCTTCACATACGCAGTATTTT. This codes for CSTGDLLAASHTQYF.

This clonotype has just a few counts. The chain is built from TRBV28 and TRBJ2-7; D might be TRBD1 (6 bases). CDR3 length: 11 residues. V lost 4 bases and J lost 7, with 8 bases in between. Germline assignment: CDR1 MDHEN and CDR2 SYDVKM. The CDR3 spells CASSSGTEQYF. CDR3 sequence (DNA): TGTGCCAGCAGTTCCGGGACAGAGCAGTACTTC.

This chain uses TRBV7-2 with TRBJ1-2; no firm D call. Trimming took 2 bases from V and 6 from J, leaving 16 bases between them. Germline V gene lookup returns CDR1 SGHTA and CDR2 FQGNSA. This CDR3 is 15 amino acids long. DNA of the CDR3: TGTGCCAGCAGCTTACGAGTGTGGAGCTGGCATGGCTACACCTTC. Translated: CASSLRVWSWHGYTF.

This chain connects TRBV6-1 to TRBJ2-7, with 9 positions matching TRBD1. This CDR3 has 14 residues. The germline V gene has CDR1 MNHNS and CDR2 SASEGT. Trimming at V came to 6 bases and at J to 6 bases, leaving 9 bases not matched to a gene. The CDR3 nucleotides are TGTGCCAGCAGCTCTATACAGGGGGCGCGCGAGCAGTACTTC. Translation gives CASSSIQGAREQYF.

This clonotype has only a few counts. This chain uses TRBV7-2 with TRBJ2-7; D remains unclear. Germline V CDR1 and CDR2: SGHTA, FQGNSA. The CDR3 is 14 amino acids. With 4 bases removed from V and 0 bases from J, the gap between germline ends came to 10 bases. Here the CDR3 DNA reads TGTGCCAGCAGCTCGCAGCAAGCCTCCTACGAGCAGTACTTC. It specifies CASSSQQASYEQYF. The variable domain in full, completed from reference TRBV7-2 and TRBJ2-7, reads GAGVSQSPSNKVTEKGKDVELRCDPISGHTALYWYRQSLGQGLEFLIYFQGNSAPDKSGLPSDRFSAERTGGSVSTLTIQRTQQEDSAVYLCASSSQQASYEQYFGPGTRLTVT.

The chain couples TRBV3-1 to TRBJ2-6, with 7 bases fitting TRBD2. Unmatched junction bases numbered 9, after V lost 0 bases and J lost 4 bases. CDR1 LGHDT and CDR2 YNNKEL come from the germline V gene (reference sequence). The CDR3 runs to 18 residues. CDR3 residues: CASSQDLGLVRGANVLTF. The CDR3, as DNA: TGTGCCAGCAGCCAAGATTTAGGACTAGTCAGAGGGGCCAACGTCCTGACTTTC.

CDR3 amino acids: CATSDPSPGTSTDTQYF. The CDR3 bases are TGTGCCACCAGTGATCCCTCACCGGGTACTAGCACAGATACGCAGTATTTT. The V and J genes are TRBV24-1 and TRBJ2-3; D is ambiguous. With 3 bases removed from V and 0 bases from J, the gap between germline ends came to 15 bases. The V gene's germline CDR1 is KGHDR and CDR2 SFDVKD. The CDR3 contains 17 residues.

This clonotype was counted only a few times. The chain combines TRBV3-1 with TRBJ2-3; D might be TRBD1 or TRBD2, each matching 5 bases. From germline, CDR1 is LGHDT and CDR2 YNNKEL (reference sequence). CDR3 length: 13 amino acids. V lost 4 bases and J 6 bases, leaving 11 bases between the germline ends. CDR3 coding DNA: TGTGCCAGCAGCCCCCGGGGCCTGGATACGCAGTATTTT. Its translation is CASSPRGLDTQYF.

The CDR3: CASSLDGAGLEETQYF. The CDR3 DNA sequence: TGCGCCAGCAGCTTGGACGGGGCAGGGTTAGAAGAGACCCAGTACTTC. The chain employs TRBV5-1 and TRBJ2-5; the D gene could be TRBD1 or TRBD2 (5 bases each). V gave up 0 bases and J gave up 3 bases, with 15 bases separating them. This CDR3 spans 16 amino acids. Germline V gives CDR1 SGHRS, CDR2 YFSETQ.

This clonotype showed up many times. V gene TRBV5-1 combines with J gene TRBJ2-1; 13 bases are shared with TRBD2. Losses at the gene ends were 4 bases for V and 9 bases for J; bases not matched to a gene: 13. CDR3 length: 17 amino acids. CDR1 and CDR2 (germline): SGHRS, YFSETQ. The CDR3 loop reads CASSPGGTSGIIVEQFF. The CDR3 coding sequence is TGCGCCAGCAGCCCCGGGGGGACTAGCGGGATTATCGTTGAGCAGTTCTTC.

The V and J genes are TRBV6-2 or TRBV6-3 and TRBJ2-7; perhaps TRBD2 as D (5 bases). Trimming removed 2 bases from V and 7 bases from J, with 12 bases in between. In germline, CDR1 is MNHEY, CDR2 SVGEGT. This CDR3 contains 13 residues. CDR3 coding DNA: TGTGCCAGCAGTTACCGCCCCGGCGGGGAGCAGTACTTC. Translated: CASSYRPGGEQYF.

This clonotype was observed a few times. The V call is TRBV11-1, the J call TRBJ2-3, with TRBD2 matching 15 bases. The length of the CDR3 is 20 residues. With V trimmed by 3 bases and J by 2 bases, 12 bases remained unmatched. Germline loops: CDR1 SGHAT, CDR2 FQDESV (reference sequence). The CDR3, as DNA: TGTGCCAGCAGCTTCAGGACCGGACTAGCGGGAGGGCCAAACACAGATACGCAGTATTTT. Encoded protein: CASSFRTGLAGGPNTDTQYF.

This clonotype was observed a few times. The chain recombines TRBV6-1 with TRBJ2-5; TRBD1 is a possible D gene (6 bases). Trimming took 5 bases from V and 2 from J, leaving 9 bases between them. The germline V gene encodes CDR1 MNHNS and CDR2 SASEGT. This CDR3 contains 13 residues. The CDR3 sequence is CASSRTVQETQYF. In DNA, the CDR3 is TGTGCCAGCAGTCGGACAGTTCAAGAGACCCAGTACTTC.

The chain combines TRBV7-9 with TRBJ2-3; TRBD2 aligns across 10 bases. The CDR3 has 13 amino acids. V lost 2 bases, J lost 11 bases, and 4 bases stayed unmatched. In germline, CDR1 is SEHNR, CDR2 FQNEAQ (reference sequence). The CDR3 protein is CASSLQREGLQYF. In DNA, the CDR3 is TGTGCCAGCAGCTTACAGCGGGAGGGCCTGCAGTATTTT.